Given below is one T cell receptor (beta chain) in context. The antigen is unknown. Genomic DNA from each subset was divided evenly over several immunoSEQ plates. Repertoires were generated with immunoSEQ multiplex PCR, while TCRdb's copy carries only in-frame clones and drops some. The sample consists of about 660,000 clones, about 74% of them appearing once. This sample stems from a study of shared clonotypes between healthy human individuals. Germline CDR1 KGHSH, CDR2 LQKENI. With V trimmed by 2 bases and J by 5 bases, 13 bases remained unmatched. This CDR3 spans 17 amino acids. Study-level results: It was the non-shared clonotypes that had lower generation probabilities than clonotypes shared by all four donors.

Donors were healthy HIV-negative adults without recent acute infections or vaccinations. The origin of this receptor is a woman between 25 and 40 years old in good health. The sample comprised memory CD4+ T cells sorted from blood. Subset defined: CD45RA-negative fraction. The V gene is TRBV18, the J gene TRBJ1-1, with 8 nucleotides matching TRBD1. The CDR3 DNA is TGTGCCAGCTCACCAGGGCTATTACGACAGGGGCAGACTGAAGCTTTCTTT. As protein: CASSPGLLRQGQTEAFF.